The rows below give T cell receptor beta chains drawn from one sample of a study of blood T cell repertoires in COVID-19. Profiling relied on immunoSEQ multiplex PCR, and the TCRdb table lists in-frame clones only, not all of them. Among 200,000 or so clones listed, 85% to 90% were seen once. The sample comprised peripheral blood. These receptors were collected from a man aged 60 to 69 with acute or convalescent COVID-19. Both conserved end residues are trimmed from each CDR3. A clone size is listed for some rows: how often the clone was seen (once, few, many), or a class if it is expanded.

j_gene: TRBJ2-1; abundance: -; v_gene: TRBV19; CDR3aa: ASSNWATEQF
j_gene: TRBJ2-7; abundance: once; v_gene: TRBV9; CDR3aa: ASSSGGSSYEQY
j_gene: TRBJ1-5; abundance: few; v_gene: TRBV6-7; CDR3aa: ASSYRGRKPQH
j_gene: TRBJ2-5; abundance: -; v_gene: TRBV18; CDR3aa: ASSPTTLNQETQY
j_gene: TRBJ2-5; abundance: -; v_gene: TRBV11-2; CDR3aa: ASSLVAGGPSETQY
j_gene: TRBJ2-3; abundance: -; v_gene: TRBV5-1; CDR3aa: ASSRMGLAGGGSSTDTQY
j_gene: TRBJ2-1; abundance: few; v_gene: TRBV5-3; CDR3aa: ARSLPGTSGGSVDNEQF
j_gene: TRBJ2-1; abundance: -; v_gene: TRBV5-1; CDR3aa: ASRREGLSYNEQF
j_gene: TRBJ1-2; abundance: -; v_gene: TRBV6-5; CDR3aa: AGGQLANYGYT
j_gene: TRBJ2-1; abundance: -; v_gene: TRBV7-3; CDR3aa: ASSSDRERSGNEQF
j_gene: TRBJ1-1; abundance: -; v_gene: TRBV11-3; CDR3aa: ASSPGGRTNTEAF
j_gene: TRBJ1-2; abundance: many; v_gene: TRBV21-1; CDR3aa: ASSGAQRGFGYT
j_gene: TRBJ1-5; abundance: -; v_gene: TRBV25-1; CDR3aa: ASSESGSPNQPQH
j_gene: TRBJ2-3; abundance: few; v_gene: TRBV2; CDR3aa: ASSEQNPTDTQY
j_gene: TRBJ2-7; abundance: -; v_gene: TRBV14; CDR3aa: ASSLGQAYYEQY
j_gene: TRBJ1-4; abundance: -; v_gene: TRBV5-1; CDR3aa: ASSSTGGTNEKLF
j_gene: TRBJ2-1; abundance: -; v_gene: TRBV15; CDR3aa: ATSRQGNEQF
j_gene: TRBJ2-3; abundance: -; v_gene: TRBV27; CDR3aa: ASSTTSGSSTDTQY
j_gene: TRBJ2-1; abundance: -; v_gene: TRBV18; CDR3aa: ASSPAPAGLSSYNEQF
j_gene: TRBJ1-4; abundance: -; v_gene: TRBV7-9; CDR3aa: ASSSDREEAEKLF
j_gene: TRBJ2-1; abundance: few; v_gene: TRBV7-3; CDR3aa: ASSSQGALGNEQF
j_gene: TRBJ2-3; abundance: once; v_gene: TRBV11-2; CDR3aa: ASSLVRGGTDTQY
j_gene: TRBJ2-3; abundance: once; v_gene: TRBV5-1; CDR3aa: ASSLGGTSGGASTDTQY
j_gene: TRBJ2-5; abundance: once; v_gene: TRBV5-1; CDR3aa: ASSISGTGQETQY
j_gene: TRBJ1-1; abundance: -; v_gene: TRBV7-2; CDR3aa: ASSLGLMNTEAF
j_gene: TRBJ1-1; abundance: once; v_gene: TRBV11-2; CDR3aa: ASSLMTGRRVSGAF
j_gene: TRBJ2-7; abundance: -; v_gene: TRBV6-6; CDR3aa: ASSLPSGGPYEQY
j_gene: TRBJ2-3; abundance: -; v_gene: TRBV7-3; CDR3aa: ASSQLAGSTDTQY